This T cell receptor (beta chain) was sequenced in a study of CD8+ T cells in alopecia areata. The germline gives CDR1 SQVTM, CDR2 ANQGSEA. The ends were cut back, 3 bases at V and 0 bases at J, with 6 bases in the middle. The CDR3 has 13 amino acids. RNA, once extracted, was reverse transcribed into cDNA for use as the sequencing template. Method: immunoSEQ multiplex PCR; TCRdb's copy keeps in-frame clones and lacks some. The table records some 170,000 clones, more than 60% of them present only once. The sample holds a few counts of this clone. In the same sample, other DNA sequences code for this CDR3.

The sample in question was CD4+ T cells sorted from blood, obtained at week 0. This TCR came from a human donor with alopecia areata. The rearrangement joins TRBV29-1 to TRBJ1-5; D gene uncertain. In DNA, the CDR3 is TGCAGCGTTGAGGAGAATAGCAATCAGCCCCAGCATTTT. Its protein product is CSVEENSNQPQHF.